The TCR beta chain under discussion was sequenced for a study of T cells in Graves' hyperthyroidism and ophthalmopathy. Study-wide results and limits: From stable hyperthyroidism, ophthalmopathy was separated by a 13 V-J model. Ophthalmopathy was predicted by the model a median of roughly 6.6 months ahead of onset. Among thyroid clonotypes expanded above 0.001, most also appeared in blood.

This clonotype was detected many times. What it binds is not known. Germline V gene sequence: CDR1 SGHTA, CDR2 FQGNSA. The CDR3 totals 15 residues. Losses at the gene ends were 5 bases for V and 2 bases for J; bases not matched to a gene: 8. Stable disease denoted Graves' hyperthyroidism without ophthalmopathy progression within 18 months. The CDR3 regions of TCR beta were amplified from RNA transcripts. A first-round RT-PCR of the TCR CDR3 used the HTBI primer set. MiXCR, applied by TCRdb to the multiplex PCR reads, yields one record per CDR3 protein. The table includes approximately 380,000 distinct CDR3 sequences, approximately 19% detected once.

This TCR was sampled from a woman younger than 30 with Graves' hyperthyroidism. Material for sequencing was blood. The genes are TRBV7-2 and TRBJ2-7; 8 bases map to TRBD1. CDR3 coding DNA: TGTGCCAGCAGCCCTCGACAGGGGATTGCCTACGAGCAGTACTTC. This encodes CASSPRQGIAYEQYF. The complete variable domain, with remaining parts taken from reference TRBV7-2 and TRBJ2-7, reads GAGVSQSPSNKVTEKGKDVELRCDPISGHTALYWYRQSLGQGLEFLIYFQGNSAPDKSGLPSDRFSAERTGGSVSTLTIQRTQQEDSAVYLCASSPRQGIAYEQYFGPGTRLTVT.